Presented here are 10 T cell receptor beta chains from one specimen sequenced in a study of blood T cell repertoires in COVID-19. Using immunoSEQ multiplex PCR, the repertoire was profiled, and TCRdb retains in-frame clones only, with some absent. Among about 38,000 clones, 70% to 90% were seen once, and the ten largest hold around 5.1%. Material: peripheral blood. Receptors originate from a man in his 60s with COVID-19, enrolled during active disease.

The chain links TRBV28 to TRBJ1-3; D gene ambiguous. CDR1 is MDHEN and CDR2 is SYDVKM in the germline V gene. V was clipped by 5 bases and J by 0 bases, with 14 bases between them. This CDR3 has 16 amino acids. CDR3 in amino acids: CASSPWAESSGNTIYF. CDR3 DNA: TGTGCCAGCAGTCCGTGGGCAGAGAGCTCTGGAAACACCATATATTTT.

This clone was observed a single time. V gene TRBV11-3 combines with J gene TRBJ2-3; 10 bases align to TRBD2. The V gene's germline CDR1 is SGHNT and CDR2 YENEEA. This CDR3 contains 15 residues. V was clipped by 5 bases and J by 4 bases; unmatched bases: 6. The CDR3 here is CASSLTSGTADTQYF. Here the CDR3 DNA reads TGTGCCAGCAGCCTTACTAGCGGGACTGCAGATACGCAGTATTTT.

The genes are TRBV5-4 and TRBJ2-7; 7 positions agree with TRBD1. The V gene end was trimmed by 3 bases and the J gene end by 0 bases; junction bases not matched to a gene: 3. CDR1 and CDR2 (germline): SGHNT, YYREEE (reference sequence). The CDR3 sequence is 14 residues long. CDR3 DNA: TGTGCCAGCAGCTCTGGACAGGCCTCCTACGAGCAGTACTTC. Encoded protein: CASSSGQASYEQYF.

This chain links TRBV24-1 with TRBJ2-1; 7 bases match TRBD1. V was pared by 0 bases and J by 6 bases, with 7 bases of the junction left unmatched. The CDR3 runs 16 residues. Germline CDR1 is KGHDR and CDR2 is SFDVKD. DNA of the CDR3: TGTGCCACCAGTGATTTGAAAGGGGGCGCTGGCAATGAGCAGTTCTTC. The encoded protein is CATSDLKGGAGNEQFF.

This chain connects TRBV15 to TRBJ2-3; 7 bases map to TRBD2. There are 16 residues in the CDR3. V lost 2 bases and J lost 1; bases outside the gene matches: 6. Germline values: CDR1 LNHNV, CDR2 YYDKDF (reference sequence). CDR3 coding DNA: TGTGCCACCAGCAGAAACCGTGCGGGGGGCACAGATACGCAGTATTTT. Protein product: CATSRNRAGGTDTQYF.

The chain employs TRBV3-1 (or the pseudogene TRBV3-2) and TRBJ2-2; no definite D call. This CDR3 contains 15 residues. V lost 2 bases to trimming and J lost 8 bases, with 15 bases between them. The germline V gene has CDR1 LGHDT and CDR2 YNNKEL (reference sequence). The chain's CDR3 is CASSQPVRGSGELFF. The CDR3 nucleotides are TGTGCCAGCAGCCAACCGGTCCGAGGCTCGGGGGAGCTGTTTTTT.

CDR3 sequence (DNA): TGTGCCTGGAGTGTGGGGGGGACCTCCTACGAGCAGTACTTC. Residues: CAWSVGGTSYEQYF. This chain connects TRBV30 to TRBJ2-7; 7 nucleotides line up with TRBD2. Germline V gene sequence: CDR1 GTSNPN, CDR2 SVGIG (reference sequence). The CDR3 length is 14 residues. The trim removed 0 bases at V and 0 bases at J, leaving 2 bases unmatched.

The chain links TRBV6-5 to TRBJ2-2; perhaps TRBD2 as D (6 bases). Germline CDR1 is MNHEY and CDR2 is SVGAGI. Trimming took off 4 bases at V and 3 bases at J, with 9 bases between the two ends. The CDR3 has 14 residues. CDR3 DNA sequence: TGTGCCAGCAGTTGGAGGGGAGACACCGGGGAGCTGTTTTTT. This encodes CASSWRGDTGELFF.

This clone showed up just once. The CDR3 region is CASSQRTAAAKNIQYF. The CDR3 DNA reads TGCGCCAGCAGCCAGCGGACAGCGGCAGCCAAAAACATTCAGTACTTC. The rearrangement joins TRBV4-1 to TRBJ2-4; maybe TRBD1 (6 bases). CDR1 and CDR2 from the germline V gene are MGHRA and YSYEKL. The ends were cut back, 3 bases at V and 0 bases at J, with 12 bases in the middle. The CDR3 is 16 amino acids.

The V call is TRBV21-1, the J call TRBJ1-5; whether TRBD1, the table's D call, matches the DNA was not checked. TRBV21-1 is a listed pseudogene. The CDR3 has 17 amino acids. CDR3 DNA: TGTGCCAGCAAAGAATCGCCGGGACAGGGAAAAAGTCAGCCCCAGCATTTT. Translation gives CASKESPGQGKSQPQHF.